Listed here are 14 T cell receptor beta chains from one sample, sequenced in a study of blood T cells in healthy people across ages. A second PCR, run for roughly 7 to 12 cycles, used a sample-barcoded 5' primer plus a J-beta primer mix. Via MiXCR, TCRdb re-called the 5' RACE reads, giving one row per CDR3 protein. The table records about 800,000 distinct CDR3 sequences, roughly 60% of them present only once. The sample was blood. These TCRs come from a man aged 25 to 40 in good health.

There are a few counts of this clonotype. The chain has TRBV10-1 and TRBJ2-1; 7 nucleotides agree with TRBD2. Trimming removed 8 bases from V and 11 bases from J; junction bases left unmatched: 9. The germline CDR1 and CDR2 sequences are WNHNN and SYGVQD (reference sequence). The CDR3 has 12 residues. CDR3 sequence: CASSPGGEKQFF. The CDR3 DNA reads TGCGCCAGCTCCCCTGGGGGGGAGAAGCAGTTCTTC.

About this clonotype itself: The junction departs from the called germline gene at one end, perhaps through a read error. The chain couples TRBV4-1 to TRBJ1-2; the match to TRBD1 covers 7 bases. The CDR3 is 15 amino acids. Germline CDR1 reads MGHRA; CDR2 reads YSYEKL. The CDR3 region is CASSHISTGNYGYTF. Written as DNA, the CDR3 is TGTGCCAGCAGTCATATATCGACAGGGAACTATGGCTACACCTTC.

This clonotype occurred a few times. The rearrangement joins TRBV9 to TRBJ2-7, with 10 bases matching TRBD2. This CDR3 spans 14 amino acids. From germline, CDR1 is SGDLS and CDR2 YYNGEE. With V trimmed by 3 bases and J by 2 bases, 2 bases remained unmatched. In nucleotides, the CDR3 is TGTGCCAGCAGCGCTAGCGGGGGCCCCTACGAGCAGTACTTC. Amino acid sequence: CASSASGGPYEQYF. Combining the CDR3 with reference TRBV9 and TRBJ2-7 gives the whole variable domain DSGVTQTPKHLITATGQRVTLRCSPRSGDLSVYWYQQSLDQGLQFLIQYYNGEERAKGNILERFSAQQFPDLHSELNLSSLELGDSALYFCASSASGGPYEQYFGPGTRLTVT.

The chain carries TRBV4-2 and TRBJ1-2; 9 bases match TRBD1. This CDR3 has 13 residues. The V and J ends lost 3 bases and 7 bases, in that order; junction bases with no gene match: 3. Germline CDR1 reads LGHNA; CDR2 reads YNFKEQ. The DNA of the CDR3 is TGTGCCAGCAGCCACAAGACAGGGGGTGGCTACACCTTC. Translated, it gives CASSHKTGGGYTF.

This CDR3 reads CASSLSTFTGELFF. In nucleotides, the CDR3 is TGTGCCAGCAGCTTGAGCACATTCACCGGGGAGCTGTTTTTT. The rearrangement links TRBV5-8 to TRBJ2-2; D not resolved. In germline, CDR1 is SGHTS, CDR2 YDEGEE. The CDR3 extends over 14 amino acids. V was shortened by 1 base and J by 4 bases, with 8 bases between the two germline ends. The complete variable domain, with remaining parts taken from reference TRBV5-8 and TRBJ2-2, reads EAGVTQSPTHLIKTRGQQATLRCSPISGHTSVYWYQQALGLGLQFLLWYDEGEERNRGNFPPRFSGRQFPNYSSELNVNALELEDSALYLCASSLSTFTGELFFGEGSRLTVL.

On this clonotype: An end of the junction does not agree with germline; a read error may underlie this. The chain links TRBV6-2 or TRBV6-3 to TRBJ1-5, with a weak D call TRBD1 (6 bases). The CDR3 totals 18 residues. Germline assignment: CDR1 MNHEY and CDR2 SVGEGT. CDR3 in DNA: TGTGCCAGCAGCAGCTCGCGGACAGAAGTTTATAGCAATCGGCCCCAGCATTTT. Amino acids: CASSSSRTEVYSNRPQHF.

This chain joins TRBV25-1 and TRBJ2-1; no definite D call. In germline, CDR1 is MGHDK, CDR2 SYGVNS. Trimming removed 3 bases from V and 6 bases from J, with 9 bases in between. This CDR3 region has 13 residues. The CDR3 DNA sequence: TGTGCCAGCAGTGAGAAACGGTCCAATGAGCAGTTCTTC. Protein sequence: CASSEKRSNEQFF. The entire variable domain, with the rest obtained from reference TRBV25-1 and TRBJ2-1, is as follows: EADIYQTPRYLVIGTGKKITLECSQTMGHDKMYWYQQDPGMELHLIHYSYGVNSTEKGDLSSESTVSRIRTEHFPLTLESARPSHTSQYLCASSEKRSNEQFFGPGTRLTVL.

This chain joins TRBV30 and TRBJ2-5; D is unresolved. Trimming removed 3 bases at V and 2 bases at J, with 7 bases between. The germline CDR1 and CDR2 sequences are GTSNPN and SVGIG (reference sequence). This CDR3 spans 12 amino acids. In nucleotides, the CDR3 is TGTGCCTGGAGAGGTGTACAAGAGACCCAGTACTTC. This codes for CAWRGVQETQYF.

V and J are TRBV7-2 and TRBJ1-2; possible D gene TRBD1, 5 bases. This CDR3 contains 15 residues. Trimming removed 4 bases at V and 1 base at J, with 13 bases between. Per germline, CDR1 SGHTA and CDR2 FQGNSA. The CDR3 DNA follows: TGTGCCAGCAGCTACCGGGACCACTTTAACTATGGCTACACCTTC. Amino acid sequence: CASSYRDHFNYGYTF.

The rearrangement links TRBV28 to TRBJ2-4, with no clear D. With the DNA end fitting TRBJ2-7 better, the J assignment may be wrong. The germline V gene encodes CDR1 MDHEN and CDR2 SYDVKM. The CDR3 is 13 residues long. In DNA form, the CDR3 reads TGTGCCAGCAGATCGGAAGCCAGGAACGAGCAGTACTTC. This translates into CASRSEARNEQYF.

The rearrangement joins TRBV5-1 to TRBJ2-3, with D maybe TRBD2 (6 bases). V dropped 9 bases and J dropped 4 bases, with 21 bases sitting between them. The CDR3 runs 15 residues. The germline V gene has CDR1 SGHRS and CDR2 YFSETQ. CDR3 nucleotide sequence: TGCGCCACCAATCCCGGGGACTCGAGGGCAGATACGCAGTATTTT. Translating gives CATNPGDSRADTQYF.

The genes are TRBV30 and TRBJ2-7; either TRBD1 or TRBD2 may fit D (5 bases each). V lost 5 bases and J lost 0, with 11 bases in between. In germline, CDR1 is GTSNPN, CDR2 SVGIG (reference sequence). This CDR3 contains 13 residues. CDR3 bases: TGTGCCTGGGGGGACGGCAGCTCCTACGAGCAGTACTTC. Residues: CAWGDGSSYEQYF.

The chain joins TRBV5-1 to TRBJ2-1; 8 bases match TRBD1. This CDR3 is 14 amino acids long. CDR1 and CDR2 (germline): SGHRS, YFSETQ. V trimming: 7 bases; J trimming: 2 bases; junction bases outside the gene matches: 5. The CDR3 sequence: CASRRQGTYNEQFF. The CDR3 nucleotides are TGCGCCAGCCGCAGACAGGGGACCTACAATGAGCAGTTCTTC.

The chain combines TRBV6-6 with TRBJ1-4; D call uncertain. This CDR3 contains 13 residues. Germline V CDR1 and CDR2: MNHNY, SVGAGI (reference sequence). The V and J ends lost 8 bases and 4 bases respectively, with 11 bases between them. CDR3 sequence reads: CASLDRNNEKLFF. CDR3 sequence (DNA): TGTGCCAGCCTGGACCGAAATAATGAAAAACTGTTTTTT.